This TCR beta chain was sequenced for a study of sequential checkpoint blockade in melanoma. Here immunoSEQ multiplex PCR was the method, and the copy in TCRdb shows in-frame clones only, minus some. The sample lists 30,000 to 45,000 clones, 70% to 90% occurring once. The treatment is: randomized to nivolumab then ipilimumab (arm A) or the reverse (arm B). CDR3 length equals 14 residues. V lost 7 bases, J lost 2 bases, and 9 bases stayed unmatched. From germline, CDR1 is SGHRS and CDR2 YFSETQ. The material sequenced was CD8+ T cells sorted from blood (inferred from file names), taken from a patient given nivolumab and ipilimumab in sequence. This TCR derives from a human donor with melanoma. This chain joins TRBV5-1 and TRBJ2-7, with 7 bases matching TRBD1. As DNA, the CDR3 is TGCGCCAGCTCCCCTAGGGGACAGACCTACGAGCAGTACGTC. Its protein is CASSPRGQTYEQYV.